A selection of T cell receptor beta chains follows, all from one sample in a study of T cell responses to AZD1222 COVID-19 vaccine. The assay was immunoSEQ multiplex PCR, and TCRdb's table has in-frame clones only and misses some. Among around 170,000 clones listed, 90% were seen once. Sequences were derived from peripheral blood, sampled on day 0 of AZD1222 vaccination. These receptors were obtained from an adult in good health. Both conserved end residues are part of each CDR3. D genes are given only for firm matches. The size of a clone is reported for some rows only, either as once, few or many, or as a class for expanded clones.

- | TRBJ1-2 | TRBV27 | once | TGTGCCAGCAGTTTAAAGGGGTGGAGTAACTATGGCTACACCTTC | CASSLKGWSNYGYTF
- | TRBJ1-5 | TRBV28 | - | TGTGCCAGCAGTTTAGGGGGGGCCCCTAGCAATCAGCCCCAGCATTTT | CASSLGGAPSNQPQHF
- | TRBJ1-1 | TRBV27 | - | TGTGCCAGCAGGTTACACAGGGTTGACACTGAAGCTTTCTTT | CASRLHRVDTEAFF
- | TRBJ2-7 | TRBV11-3 | many | TGTGCCAGCAGTCCCCCCCAGAGAGACGAGCAGTACTTC | CASSPPQRDEQYF
TRBD1 | TRBJ1-5 | TRBV4-3 | - | TGCGCCAGCAGCCAGCAGACAGGGGTAGGTCAGCCCCAGCATTTT | CASSQQTGVGQPQHF
- | TRBJ1-1 | TRBV6-5 | - | TGTGCCAGCACGGGGAGGACTGAAGCTTTCTTT | CASTGRTEAFF
- | TRBJ1-6 | TRBV7-3 | - | TGTGCCAGCAGCTTACAGGCCCGTTCACCCCTCCACTTT | CASSLQARSPLHF
- | TRBJ1-2 | TRBV28 | - | TGTGCCAGCTCCCTCCGTTACTATGGCTACACCTTC | CASSLRYYGYTF
- | TRBJ1-6 | TRBV6-5 | - | TGTGCCAGCAGTTACTTCGTCGCTTCGGATTCACCCCTCCACTTT | CASSYFVASDSPLHF
- | TRBJ1-3 | TRBV4-3 | once | TGCGCCAGCAGCCAAGAATTATTCAATCCAGAAAACACCATATATTTT | CASSQELFNPENTIYF
- | TRBJ1-6 | TRBV12-3/TRBV12-4 | - | TGTGCCAGCCGGAGCTGGCAGTCACCCCTCCACTTT | CASRSWQSPLHF
- | TRBJ1-2 | TRBV19 | - | TGTGCCAGTAGTAGCCCCCGGGACCAAGCTCGGGGCTACACCTTC | CASSSPRDQARGYTF
- | TRBJ1-6 | TRBV7-3 | - | TGTGCCAGCAGCTTAAGGGGAGATAATTCACCCCTCCACTTT | CASSLRGDNSPLHF
- | TRBJ1-5 | TRBV7-2 | - | TGTGCCAGCAGCTTAGGCACCGTCAATCAGCCCCAGCATTTT | CASSLGTVNQPQHF
TRBD1 | TRBJ1-2 | TRBV19 | - | TGTGCCAGTAGTATGGAGACAGGGAACTATGGCTACACCTTC | CASSMETGNYGYTF
- | TRBJ1-3 | TRBV4-1 | - | TGCGCCAGCAGCGGGGCCGGCAGGGAAATTGCGGACACCATATATTTT | CASSGAGREIADTIYF
TRBD1 | TRBJ1-5 | TRBV18 | once | TGTGCCAGCTCATTTGGGACAGCAAGGAGCAATCAGCCCCAGCATTTT | CASSFGTARSNQPQHF
TRBD1 | TRBJ2-2 | TRBV7-2 | - | TGTGCCAGCAGCCTCGGGACAGGGGCCGGGGAGCTGTTTTTT | CASSLGTGAGELFF
- | TRBJ2-5 | TRBV7-9 | - | TGTGCCAGCAGCCTCGCCGGGGAGACCCAGTACTTC | CASSLAGETQYF
- | TRBJ1-5 | TRBV28 | - | TGTGCCAGCACCCTAGGGGGAGTTAGCAATCAGCCCCAGCATTTT | CASTLGGVSNQPQHF
- | TRBJ2-7 | TRBV19 | - | TGTGCCAGTAGTACAGCGTACAGGAGCGAGCAGTACTTC | CASSTAYRSEQYF
TRBD1 | TRBJ2-7 | TRBV4-1 | - | TGCGCCAGCAGCCAAACCACCGGGACAGGGGGCGTTATCGCATCCTACGAGCAGTACTTC | CASSQTTGTGGVIASYEQYF
- | TRBJ1-5 | TRBV5-1 | once | TGCCGGTCGAATCAGCCCCAGCATTTT | CRSNQPQHF
- | TRBJ2-5 | TRBV4-1 | - | TGCGCCAGCAGCCAAGGGCAGGGAGAAGGAGAGACCCAGTACTTC | CASSQGQGEGETQYF
- | TRBJ1-1 | TRBV19 | - | TGTGCCAGTAGTACAGGACCCTTAACACAGAGAGCGACTGAAGCTTTCTTT | CASSTGPLTQRATEAFF
- | TRBJ1-1 | TRBV4-2 | - | TGTGCCAGCAGCCAAGCCGGATTTCTGAACACTGAAGCTTTCTTT | CASSQAGFLNTEAFF
- | TRBJ1-5 | TRBV19 | - | TGTGCCAGTAGTATGCAGACAGATAGCAATCAGCCCCAGCATTTT | CASSMQTDSNQPQHF
- | TRBJ1-1 | TRBV5-1 | - | TGCGCCAGCAGCTTGGGGGGGCTGTACACTGAAGCTTTCTTT | CASSLGGLYTEAFF
TRBD1 | TRBJ2-1 | TRBV11-1 | once | TGTGCCAGCAGCTTCCAGGGACAGGGGGCACTCGATGAGCAGTTCTTC | CASSFQGQGALDEQFF
- | TRBJ2-7 | TRBV2 | - | TGTGCCAGCAAACTAGCCGGGACCACCTACGAGCAGTACTTC | CASKLAGTTYEQYF
TRBD1 | TRBJ1-2 | TRBV6-5 | - | TGTGCCAGCAGTTGGGACAGGTCGGGCTATGGCTACACCTTC | CASSWDRSGYGYTF
- | TRBJ2-3 | TRBV9 | - | TGTGCCAGCAGCGTAGCCGTTGGGGGTACAGCCCACACGGATACGCAGTATTTT | CASSVAVGGTAHTDTQYF
- | TRBJ2-1 | TRBV4-3 | - | TGCGCCAGCAGCCAAGCTAGGCCGCATGAGCAGTTCTTC | CASSQARPHEQFF
- | TRBJ2-7 | TRBV10-2 | few | TGCGCCAGCAGTGAGACATACTCCTACGAGCAGTACTTC | CASSETYSYEQYF
TRBD1 | TRBJ2-1 | TRBV7-8 | - | TGTGCCAGCAGCCCGACAGGGGGCCTCTACAATGAGCAGTTCTTC | CASSPTGGLYNEQFF
TRBD1 | TRBJ2-7 | TRBV30 | once | TGTGCCTGGAGTCTGGGACAGGGTTACGAGCAGTACTTC | CAWSLGQGYEQYF
TRBD2 | TRBJ2-2 | TRBV28 | - | TGTGCCAGCAGTAAGACTAGCCCCGGGGAGCTGTTTTTT | CASSKTSPGELFF
- | TRBJ2-1 | TRBV19 | - | TGTGCCAGTAGTACCCACCAGAGGATAAATGAGCAGTTCTTC | CASSTHQRINEQFF
- | TRBJ2-3 | TRBV4-1 | - | TGCGCCAGCAGCCAAGGGGAAGGTACGCAGTATTTT | CASSQGEGTQYF
- | TRBJ2-5 | TRBV11-2 | - | TGTGCCAGCAGCTTTCAAGAGACCCAGTACTTC | CASSFQETQYF
TRBD1 | TRBJ2-3 | TRBV5-5 | - | TGTGCCAGCAGTTGGGTCCAGGGGGCAGATACGCAGTATTTT | CASSWVQGADTQYF
- | TRBJ1-2 | TRBV5-4 | - | TGTGCCAGCAGCTTCTCGACCAACTATGGCTACACCTTC | CASSFSTNYGYTF
- | TRBJ1-5 | TRBV4-2 | once | TGTGCCAGCAGCCAGGCATCAGATCAGCCCCAGCATTTT | CASSQASDQPQHF
TRBD1 | TRBJ1-2 | TRBV15 | - | TGTGCCACCAGCAGACACACGACAGGGGACTATGGCTACACCTTC | CATSRHTTGDYGYTF
- | TRBJ1-2 | TRBV2 | - | TGTGCCAGCAGCACGAACGGGGAGGTAACTAACTATGGCTACACCTTC | CASSTNGEVTNYGYTF
- | TRBJ1-1 | TRBV4-1 | - | TGCGCCAGCAGTCCGGGTGAAACTGAAGCTTTCTTT | CASSPGETEAFF
- | TRBJ1-5 | TRBV9 | - | TGTGCCAGCAGCGTATCACTGTATCAGCCCCAGCATTTT | CASSVSLYQPQHF
- | TRBJ1-1 | TRBV4-1 | - | TGCGCCAGCAGCCCCCGACAGACCAACACTGAAGCTTTCTTT | CASSPRQTNTEAFF
TRBD1 | TRBJ1-1 | TRBV6-5 | - | TGTGCCAGCAGGACGTCCAGGGGGCATGGTGAAGCTTTCTTT | CASRTSRGHGEAFF
- | TRBJ1-1 | TRBV12-3/TRBV12-4 | - | TGTGCCAGCAGGGGGGACGACATTGAAGCTTTCTTT | CASRGDDIEAFF
- | TRBJ1-1 | TRBV6-5 | - | TGTGCCAGCAGCCGGGACGCCACTGAAGCTTTCTTT | CASSRDATEAFF
- | TRBJ2-7 | TRBV12-3/TRBV12-4 | - | TGTGCCAGCAGGGCTAGGGACGAGCAGTACTTC | CASRARDEQYF
- | TRBJ1-3 | TRBV30 | few | TGTGCCTGGAGTGTACCGGGAGGAAACACCATATATTTT | CAWSVPGGNTIYF
- | TRBJ1-3 | TRBV29-1 | - | TGCAGCGTTGAAGGGGGTTCATCTGCTGGAAACACCATATATTTT | CSVEGGSSAGNTIYF
- | TRBJ1-2 | TRBV20-1 | - | TGCAGTGCTAGTTCCTCGATAGATGGCTACACCTTC | CSASSSIDGYTF
- | TRBJ1-3 | TRBV28 | - | TGTGCCAGCACCTCCGCGGGGTCGGGAGGAAACACCATATATTTT | CASTSAGSGGNTIYF
TRBD1 | TRBJ1-6 | TRBV18 | few | TGTGCCAGCTCACGGGACAGGGCAGGTTCACCCCTCCACTTT | CASSRDRAGSPLHF
TRBD1 | TRBJ1-1 | TRBV28 | - | TGTGCCAGCAGTGGGGACAGGGTCGGCACTGAAGCTTTCTTT | CASSGDRVGTEAFF
- | TRBJ1-5 | TRBV6-1 | - | TGTGCCAGCAGTCAAGCGGCAGGGGGCAATCAGCCCCAGCATTTT | CASSQAAGGNQPQHF